This T cell receptor beta chain was profiled in a study of blood T cell repertoires in COVID-19. The overall study: Samples taken during acute and convalescent COVID-19 were collected in the United States, Italy and Spain. PBMCs, B-cell-depleted T cells, or T cells provided the cDNA or gDNA that made up the material.

In the original processing: Amplification of reference gene primers was used by the study to estimate nucleated cell counts. Some clones are missing from TCRdb's copy, which holds only in-frame ones; the method was immunoSEQ multiplex PCR. That table is the source of V, J and clone size, and D and trimming were worked out from the DNA. Of some 76,000 clones listed, 80% to 90% are singletons. The CDR3 totals 18 residues. In germline, CDR1 is SGHTA, CDR2 FQGTGA. V was cut by 5 bases and J by 1 base, with 23 bases left in between. The specimen was peripheral blood. The clonotype originates from a woman aged 55-69 years with acute or convalescent COVID-19. The chain links TRBV7-3 to TRBJ1-1, with a possible D match to TRBD1 (6 bases). The CDR3 coding sequence is TGTGCCAGCAGCGCAGGGGCCCCGCACTCCCATAGGAACACTGAAGCTTTCTTT. Its translation is CASSAGAPHSHRNTEAFF. Using reference TRBV7-3 and TRBJ1-1 for the parts outside the CDR3, the full variable domain is GAGVSQTPSNKVTEKGKYVELRCDPISGHTALYWYRQSLGQGPEFLIYFQGTGAADDSGLPNDRFFAVRPEGSVSTLKIQRTERGDSAVYLCASSAGAPHSHRNTEAFFGQGTRLTVV.